These 17 T cell receptor beta chains share one sample of origin, sequenced in a study of shared clonotypes between healthy human individuals. Naivety among CD8 cells was defined by CD45RO negativity and positive CCR7 selection, thereby excluding terminally differentiated effector memory CD45RA+ cells. Some clones are missing from TCRdb's copy, which holds only in-frame ones; the method was immunoSEQ multiplex PCR. The data contain about 2.1 million clones, over 85% of them singletons. Material: naive CD8+ T cells from PBMCs. The source is a man between 18 and 29 years old in good health. Some clones in this sample may be carry-over from other donors' samples.

The chain's CDR3 is CASRPQGTNQPQHF. Written as DNA, the CDR3 is TGTGCCAGCAGACCACAGGGGACCAATCAGCCCCAGCATTTT. This chain uses TRBV11-3 with TRBJ1-5; TRBD1 agrees at 7 bases. Trimming cost V 6 bases and J 3 bases; bases outside gene matches: 5. This CDR3 contains 14 residues. Germline-derived CDR1 and CDR2 are SGHNT and YENEEA.

This chain joins TRBV6-1 and TRBJ1-4, with a tentative D call TRBD1 (6 bases). Germline CDR1 and CDR2: MNHNS and SASEGT. This CDR3 spans 16 amino acids. The germline V and J ends were trimmed by 4 bases and 8 bases, with 20 bases remaining between them. In DNA form, the CDR3 reads TGTGCCAGCAGTGGACCAGGGGAAATGGCTAGGGAAAAACTGTTTTTT. It encodes CASSGPGEMAREKLFF.

The chain recombines TRBV27 with TRBJ1-2; TRBD1 is a possible D gene (5 bases). Trimming pared 5 bases from V and 4 bases from J, leaving 17 bases between. The CDR3 consists of 15 residues. Germline V gene sequence: CDR1 MNHEY, CDR2 SMNVEV (reference sequence). CDR3 protein: CASSSFDSVPYGYTF. The CDR3 DNA sequence: TGTGCCAGCAGTAGCTTCGACAGCGTACCCTATGGCTACACCTTC.

This clone was observed a single time. V usage is TRBV9 and J usage is TRBJ2-5; 10 positions match TRBD1. This CDR3 region has 15 residues. With V trimmed by 4 bases and J by 4 bases, 7 bases remained unmatched. CDR1 and CDR2 from the germline V gene are SGDLS and YYNGEE. This CDR3 reads CASSPFRQGAETQYF. The CDR3 bases are TGTGCCAGCAGCCCCTTCCGACAGGGGGCAGAGACCCAGTACTTC.

The rearrangement uses TRBV7-8 and TRBJ2-7, with D perhaps assigned TRBD1 or TRBD2 (7 bases each). Germline V gene lookup returns CDR1 SGHVS and CDR2 FQNEAQ. V gave up 2 bases and J gave up 7 bases, with 30 bases separating them. This CDR3 is 19 amino acids long. CDR3 region: CASSLSQGGRLAGEQEQYF. CDR3 nucleotide sequence: TGTGCCAGCAGCTTAAGTCAGGGGGGACGGTTGGCGGGAGAGCAAGAGCAGTACTTC.

The CDR3 DNA follows: TGTGCCAGCAGCCCCCAGGCGGGTTACGAGCAGTACTTC. As protein: CASSPQAGYEQYF. The V gene is TRBV9, the J gene TRBJ2-7; tentative D call: TRBD2 (5 bases). Trimming removed 4 bases at V and 4 bases at J, with 12 bases between. From germline, CDR1 is SGDLS and CDR2 YYNGEE. This CDR3 has 13 residues.

This clone was counted once. This sequence joins TRBV9 and TRBJ2-7; 7 nucleotides match TRBD2. V trimming: 0 bases; J trimming: 4 bases; junction bases outside the gene matches: 10. The germline V gene encodes CDR1 SGDLS and CDR2 YYNGEE. The length of the CDR3 is 16 residues. The CDR3 loop is CASSVGLGGSGYEQYF. The CDR3 DNA follows: TGTGCCAGCAGCGTAGGACTCGGCGGGAGCGGGTACGAGCAGTACTTC.

The V and J genes are TRBV4-1 and TRBJ1-5; no reliable D call. CDR3 length equals 15 residues. The germline V gene encodes CDR1 MGHRA and CDR2 YSYEKL. V was pared by 0 bases and J by 4 bases, with 10 bases between. The CDR3 protein is CASSQDRGQNQPQHF. CDR3 bases: TGCGCCAGCAGCCAAGATCGTGGTCAGAATCAGCCCCAGCATTTT.

This rearrangement joins TRBV15 to TRBJ1-4, with unresolved D. This CDR3 has 13 residues. Germline CDR1 reads LNHNV; CDR2 reads YYDKDF (reference sequence). Trimming left V 6 bases short and J 0 bases short, with 5 bases between. CDR3 bases: TGTGCCACCAGACAGTCAACTAATGAAAAACTGTTTTTT. Residues: CATRQSTNEKLFF.

A note on this clone: Other DNA variants within this sample encode the same CDR3. The chain combines TRBV27 with TRBJ2-7; no clear D. Germline V lookup: CDR1 MNHEY, CDR2 SMNVEV (reference sequence). The CDR3 extends over 13 amino acids. The ends were cut back, 3 bases at V and 4 bases at J, with 10 bases in the middle. CDR3 coding DNA: TGTGCCAGCAGTTTGTCCGGTCCTTACGAGCAGTACTTC. Translating gives CASSLSGPYEQYF.

The rearrangement joins TRBV7-9 to TRBJ2-7; D perhaps matches TRBD2 (6 bases). The CDR3 is 15 amino acids. V was pared by 4 bases and J by 3 bases, with 16 bases between. Germline V gives CDR1 SEHNR, CDR2 FQNEAQ (reference sequence). The CDR3 bases are TGTGCCAGCAGCTCTCCCTCCGGGAGTGGCTACGAGCAGTACTTC. Translation: CASSSPSGSGYEQYF.

The rearrangement uses TRBV27 and TRBJ2-7, with 10 positions matching TRBD2. The CDR3 loop spans 15 amino acids. Germline CDR1 and CDR2: MNHEY and SMNVEV (reference sequence). J gave up 0 bases and V 5 bases, and 4 bases lay outside the gene matches. The CDR3 DNA reads as TGTGCCAGCAGTCCGGCTAGCGGGAGCTCCTACGAGCAGTACTTC. Protein sequence: CASSPASGSSYEQYF.

The chain recombines TRBV28 with TRBJ1-3, with D maybe TRBD1 (6 bases). Between the trimmed V and J ends, which lost 5 bases and 0 bases, there was a span of 17 bases. Germline V gene sequence: CDR1 MDHEN, CDR2 SYDVKM. There are 17 residues in the CDR3. Written as DNA, the CDR3 is TGTGCCAGCAGTCGAACGGGACACCTTTCCTCTGGAAACACCATATATTTT. Its protein product is CASSRTGHLSSGNTIYF.

The chain couples TRBV6-1 to TRBJ2-7; D call uncertain. Trimming pared 6 bases from V and 2 bases from J, leaving 8 bases between. The CDR3 loop spans 12 amino acids. Germline V lookup: CDR1 MNHNS, CDR2 SASEGT. The CDR3 loop reads CASRAVPYEQYF. In nucleotides, the CDR3 is TGTGCCAGCAGGGCGGTGCCCTACGAGCAGTACTTC.

CDR3 residues: CASTPRRFNSPLHF. CDR3 sequence (DNA): TGTGCCAGCACCCCGAGGAGATTTAATTCACCCCTCCACTTT. The V call is TRBV6-5, the J call TRBJ1-6, with D hard to call. Germline V CDR1 and CDR2: MNHEY, SVGAGI. The CDR3 is 14 amino acids. The V end lost 7 bases, the J end lost 6 bases, and 13 bases lay between the germline ends.

The chain is built from TRBV27 and TRBJ1-2; tentatively, D is TRBD1 (6 bases). The CDR3 extends over 14 amino acids. CDR1 is MNHEY and CDR2 is SMNVEV in the germline V gene (reference sequence). Deletions cut 3 bases from V and 8 bases from J, with 16 bases between. This CDR3 is CASSFGRGGAGYTF. CDR3 coding DNA: TGTGCCAGCAGTTTCGGCAGGGGAGGAGCCGGCTACACCTTC.

V is TRBV25-1 and J is TRBJ2-1; perhaps D is TRBD1 or TRBD2 (6 bases each). In germline, CDR1 is MGHDK, CDR2 SYGVNS. Trimming removed 8 bases at V and 4 bases at J, with 9 bases between. The CDR3 sequence is 12 residues long. The CDR3 loop is CASGGGYNEQFF. Written as DNA, the CDR3 is TGTGCCAGCGGAGGGGGATACAATGAGCAGTTCTTC.